Included here is one T cell receptor (beta chain) sequence, with context. As yet, its antigen is unknown. Measured with immunoSEQ multiplex PCR; TCRdb has only the in-frame clones, and not every one. The repertoire holds about 360,000 clones, roughly 85% seen once, with around 0.8% in the top ten. This specimen comes from a study of cytomegalovirus exposure and HLA in healthy donors. Whole-study results and caveats: Most TCR sequences were seen very rarely across donors, but some public TCRs occurred in many. In vitro experiments confirmed that a few CMV-associated chains were specific for CMV antigens.

Germline V lookup: CDR1 MNHEY, CDR2 SVGAGI. The CDR3 totals 15 residues. V lost 5 bases and J lost 5; bases outside the gene matches: 8. This receptor was identified in a woman aged 18-35 years in good health and CMV-seronegative. The sample taken for sequencing was PBMCs. The chain has TRBV6-5 and TRBJ2-7, with 11 bases matching TRBD1. CDR3 sequence: CASSLRTGGRNEQYF. DNA of the CDR3: TGTGCCAGCAGTCTCAGGACAGGGGGCCGGAACGAGCAGTACTTC.